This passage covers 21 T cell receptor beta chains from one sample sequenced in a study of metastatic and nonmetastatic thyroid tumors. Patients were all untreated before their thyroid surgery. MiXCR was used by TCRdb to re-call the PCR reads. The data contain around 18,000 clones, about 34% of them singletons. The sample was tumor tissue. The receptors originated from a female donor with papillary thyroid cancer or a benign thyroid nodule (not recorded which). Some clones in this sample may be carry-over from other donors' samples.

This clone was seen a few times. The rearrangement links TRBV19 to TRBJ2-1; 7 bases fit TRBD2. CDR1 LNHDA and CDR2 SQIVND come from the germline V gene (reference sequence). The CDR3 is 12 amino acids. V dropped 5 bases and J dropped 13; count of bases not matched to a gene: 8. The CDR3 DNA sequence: TGTGCCAGTAGTCCCAGCGGGAACGATCAGTTCTTC. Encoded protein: CASSPSGNDQFF.

CDR3 coding DNA: TGCGCCAGCAGCCAAGAAGGGACAGGGGGGTACGAGCAGTACTTC. Translated, it gives CASSQEGTGGYEQYF. V and J are TRBV4-1 and TRBJ2-7; TRBD1 matches 11 bases. Germline V lookup: CDR1 MGHRA, CDR2 YSYEKL. Trimming cost V 0 bases and J 4 bases; bases outside gene matches: 2. The CDR3 extends over 15 amino acids.

The CDR3, as DNA: TGCAGTGCTGGGGGACTAGCGGGGGCCACCCAGTACTTC. It specifies CSAGGLAGATQYF. This chain links TRBV20-1 with TRBJ2-5, with 14 bases matching TRBD2. CDR1 is DFQATT, CDR2 SNEGSKA, per germline (reference sequence). This CDR3 is built from 13 residues. Losses at the gene ends were 5 bases for V and 8 bases for J; bases not matched to a gene: 4.

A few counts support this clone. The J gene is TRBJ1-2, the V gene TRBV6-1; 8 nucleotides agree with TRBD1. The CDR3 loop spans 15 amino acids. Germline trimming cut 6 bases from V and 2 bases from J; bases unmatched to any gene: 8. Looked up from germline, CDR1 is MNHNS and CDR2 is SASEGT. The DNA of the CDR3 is TGTGCCAGCAGCCCACAGGGGGTTACCAACTATGGCTACACCTTC. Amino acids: CASSPQGVTNYGYTF.

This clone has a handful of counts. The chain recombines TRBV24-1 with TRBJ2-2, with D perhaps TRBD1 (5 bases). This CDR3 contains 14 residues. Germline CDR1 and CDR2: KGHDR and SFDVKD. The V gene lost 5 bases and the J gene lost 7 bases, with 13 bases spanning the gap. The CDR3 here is CATSVQGKHGELFF. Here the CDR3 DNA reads TGTGCCACCAGTGTCCAGGGAAAACACGGGGAGCTGTTTTTT.

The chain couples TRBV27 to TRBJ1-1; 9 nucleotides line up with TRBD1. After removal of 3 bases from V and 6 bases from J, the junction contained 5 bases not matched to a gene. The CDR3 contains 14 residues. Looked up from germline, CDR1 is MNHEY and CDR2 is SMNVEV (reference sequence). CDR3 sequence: CASSFRRDRAEAFF. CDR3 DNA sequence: TGTGCCAGCAGTTTCCGCCGGGACAGGGCTGAAGCTTTCTTT.

The CDR3 here is CSAKLGPSQPQHF. The CDR3 bases are TGCAGTGCTAAACTCGGACCTTCGCAGCCCCAGCATTTT. The J gene is TRBJ1-5, the V gene TRBV20-1, with D uncertain. The CDR3 has 13 residues. CDR1 and CDR2 (germline): DFQATT, SNEGSKA (reference sequence). Trimming took off 4 bases at V and 7 bases at J, with 14 bases between the two ends.

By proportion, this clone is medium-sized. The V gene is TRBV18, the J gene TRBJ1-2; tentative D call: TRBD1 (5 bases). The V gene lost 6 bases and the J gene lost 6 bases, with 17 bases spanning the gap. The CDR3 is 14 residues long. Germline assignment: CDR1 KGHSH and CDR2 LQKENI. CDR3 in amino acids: CASSVVAGDDGYTF. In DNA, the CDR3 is TGTGCCAGCTCGGTAGTGGCGGGGGACGATGGCTACACCTTC.

CDR3 residues: CASRGAGALQETQYF. CDR3 nucleotides: TGTGCCAGCAGGGGAGCGGGAGCCCTCCAAGAGACCCAGTACTTC. The chain recombines TRBV6-1 with TRBJ2-5, with TRBD2 matching 8 bases. The V and J ends lost 6 bases and 1 base, in that order; junction bases with no gene match: 7. The germline V gene encodes CDR1 MNHNS and CDR2 SASEGT. The CDR3 consists of 15 residues.

The CDR3 DNA sequence: TGTGCCAGCAGTTTATCTGGCCCTAATGGCTACACCTTC. Amino acids: CASSLSGPNGYTF. J is TRBJ1-2 and V is TRBV27; no definite D call. CDR1 and CDR2 (germline): MNHEY, SMNVEV (reference sequence). Trimming left V 0 bases short and J 6 bases short, with 8 bases between. The CDR3 loop spans 13 amino acids.

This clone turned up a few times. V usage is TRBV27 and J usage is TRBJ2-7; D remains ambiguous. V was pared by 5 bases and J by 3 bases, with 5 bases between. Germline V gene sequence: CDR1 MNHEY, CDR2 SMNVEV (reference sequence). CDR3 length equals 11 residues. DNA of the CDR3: TGTGCCAGCAGTAACAACTACGAGCAGTACTTC. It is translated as CASSNNYEQYF.

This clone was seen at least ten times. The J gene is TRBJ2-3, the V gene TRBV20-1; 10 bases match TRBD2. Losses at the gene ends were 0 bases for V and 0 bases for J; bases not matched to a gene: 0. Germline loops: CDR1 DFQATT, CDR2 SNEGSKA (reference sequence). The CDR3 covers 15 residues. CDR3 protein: CSARDSGRSTDTQYF. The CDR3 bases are TGCAGTGCTAGAGATAGCGGGAGGAGCACAGATACGCAGTATTTT.

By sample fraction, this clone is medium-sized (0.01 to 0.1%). The CDR3: CASSALPGNEQFF. CDR3 bases: TGCGCCAGCAGCGCACTCCCGGGGAATGAGCAGTTCTTC. The chain uses TRBV5-1 and TRBJ2-1; D is perhaps TRBD2 (5 bases). Trimming removed 4 bases at V and 7 bases at J, with 12 bases between. Germline CDR1 SGHRS, CDR2 YFSETQ. CDR3 size: 13 residues.

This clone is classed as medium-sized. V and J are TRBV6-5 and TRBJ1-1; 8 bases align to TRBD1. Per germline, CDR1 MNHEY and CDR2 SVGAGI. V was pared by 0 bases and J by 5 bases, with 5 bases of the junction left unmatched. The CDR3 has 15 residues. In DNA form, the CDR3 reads TGTGCCAGCAGTTACTCGCGGACAGGGAGTACTGAAGCTTTCTTT. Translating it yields CASSYSRTGSTEAFF.

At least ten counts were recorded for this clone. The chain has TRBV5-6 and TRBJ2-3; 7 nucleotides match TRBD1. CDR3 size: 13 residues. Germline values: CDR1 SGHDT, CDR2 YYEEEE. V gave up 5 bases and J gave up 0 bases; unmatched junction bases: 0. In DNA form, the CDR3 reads TGTGCCAGCAGGGACAGGAGCACAGATACGCAGTATTTT. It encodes CASRDRSTDTQYF.

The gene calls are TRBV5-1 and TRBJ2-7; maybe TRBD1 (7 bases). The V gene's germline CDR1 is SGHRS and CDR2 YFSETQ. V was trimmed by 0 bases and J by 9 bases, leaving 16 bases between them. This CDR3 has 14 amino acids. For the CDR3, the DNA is TGCGCCAGCAGCTTGGAAGTTGGAGGGGGCAGGCAGTACTTC. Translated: CASSLEVGGGRQYF.

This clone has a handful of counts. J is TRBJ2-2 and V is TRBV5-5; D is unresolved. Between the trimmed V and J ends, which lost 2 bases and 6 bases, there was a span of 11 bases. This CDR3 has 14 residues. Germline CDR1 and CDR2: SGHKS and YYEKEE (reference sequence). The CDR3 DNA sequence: TGTGCCAGCAGCTTTACGCAGTTGGCCGGGGAGCTGTTTTTT. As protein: CASSFTQLAGELFF.

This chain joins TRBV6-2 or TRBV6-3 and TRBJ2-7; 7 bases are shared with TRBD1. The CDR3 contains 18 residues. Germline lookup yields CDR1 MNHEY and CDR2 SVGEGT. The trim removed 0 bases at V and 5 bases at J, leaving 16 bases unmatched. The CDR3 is CASSYSTLMTGRMHEQYF. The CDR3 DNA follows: TGTGCCAGCAGTTACTCCACACTTATGACAGGGCGAATGCACGAGCAGTACTTC.

The CDR3 DNA reads TGCAGTGCTAGAGAAGGTCCAGAGACCCAGTACTTC. This translates into CSAREGPETQYF. The rearrangement joins TRBV20-1 to TRBJ2-5; D is unresolved. V was shortened by 0 bases and J by 4 bases, with 6 bases between the two germline ends. This CDR3 comprises 12 residues. Germline V gives CDR1 DFQATT, CDR2 SNEGSKA (reference sequence).

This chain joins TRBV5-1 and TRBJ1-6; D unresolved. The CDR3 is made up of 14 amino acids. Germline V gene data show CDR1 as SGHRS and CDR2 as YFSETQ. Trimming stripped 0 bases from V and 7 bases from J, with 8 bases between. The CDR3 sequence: CASSLGGANSPLHF. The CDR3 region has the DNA TGCGCCAGCAGCTTGGGTGGCGCAAATTCACCCCTCCACTTT. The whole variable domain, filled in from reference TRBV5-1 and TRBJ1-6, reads KAGVTQTPRYLIKTRGQQVTLSCSPISGHRSVSWYQQTPGQGLQFLFEYFSETQRNKGNFPGRFSGRQFSNSRSEMNVSTLELGDSALYLCASSLGGANSPLHFGNGTRLTVT.

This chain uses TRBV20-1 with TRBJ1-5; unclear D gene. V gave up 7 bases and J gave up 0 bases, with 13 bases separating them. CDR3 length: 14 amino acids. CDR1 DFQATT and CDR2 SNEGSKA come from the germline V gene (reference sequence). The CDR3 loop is CSVGVWNSNQPQHF. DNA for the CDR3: TGCAGTGTCGGTGTATGGAATAGCAATCAGCCCCAGCATTTT.